This T cell receptor beta chain was identified during a study of CD8+ T cells in alopecia areata. As for the study in general: A regimen of oral tofacitinib, 5 to 10 mg twice daily, was given to treated patients. Notes on the study in general: While patients received tofacitinib, many expanded lesional clones remained present in scalp and blood. Clonality exceeded that of normal scalp in lesional scalp, most notably in alopecia totalis/universalis.

Indicated treatment: oral pan-JAK inhibitor, 5-10 mg twice daily. Alopecia areata patients had lesional scalp punch biopsies and peripheral blood taken from them. This CDR3 has 13 residues. The V and J ends lost 5 bases and 2 bases respectively, with 8 bases between them. CDR1 and CDR2 (germline): MDHEN, SYDVKM. This clone was recorded many times. The target antigen is unknown. Reverse transcribed after extraction, RNA yielded cDNA as the sequencing template. This table comes from immunoSEQ multiplex PCR, and its TCRdb copy is limited to in-frame clones, with some not included. Seen here are some 110,000 clones, approximately 52% observed once, and the top ten hold 25% to 35%.

The material was CD8+ T cells sorted from blood, obtained at week 4, from a patient treated with tofacitinib. The gene calls are TRBV28 and TRBJ2-3, with D maybe TRBD2 (5 bases). The sequence derives from a human donor with alopecia areata. In DNA, the CDR3 is TGTGCCAGCAGTGCGGGCCTCACAGATACGCAGTATTTT. Encoded protein: CASSAGLTDTQYF.